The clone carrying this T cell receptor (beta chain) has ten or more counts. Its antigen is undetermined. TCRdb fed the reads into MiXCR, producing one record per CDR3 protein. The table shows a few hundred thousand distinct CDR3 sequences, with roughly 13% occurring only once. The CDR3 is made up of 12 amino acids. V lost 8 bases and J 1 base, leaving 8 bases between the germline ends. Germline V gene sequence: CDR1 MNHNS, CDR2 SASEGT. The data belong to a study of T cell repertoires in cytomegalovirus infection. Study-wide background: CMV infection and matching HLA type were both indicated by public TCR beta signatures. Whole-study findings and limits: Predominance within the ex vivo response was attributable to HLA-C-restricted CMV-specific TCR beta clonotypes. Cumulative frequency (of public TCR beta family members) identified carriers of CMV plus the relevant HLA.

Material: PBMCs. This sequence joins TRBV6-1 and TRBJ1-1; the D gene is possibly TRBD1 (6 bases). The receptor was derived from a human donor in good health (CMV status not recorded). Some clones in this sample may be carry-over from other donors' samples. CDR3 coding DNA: TGTGCCAGCCGGGGGCCGAACACTGAAGCTTTCTTT. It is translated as CASRGPNTEAFF.